This TCR beta chain stems from a study of spatial heterogeneity in lung cancer. Whole-study context: At a median of roughly two years after resection, follow-up PBMC samples were sequenced when available. Findings and caveats of the study: Compared with follow-up, resection was when ubiquitous expanded tumor TCRs appeared in blood more.

MiXCR, run by TCRdb on the 5' RACE reads, gives a single entry per CDR3 protein. Here the sample spans around 10,000 distinct CDR3 sequences, over 20% being singletons. This clonotype was recorded a few times. Its target is unknown. Time point in this sample: blood at routine non-recurrence follow-up after resection. The CDR3 spans 14 residues. Trimming removed 5 bases from V and 2 bases from J, with 9 bases in between. Germline lookup yields CDR1 LNHDA and CDR2 SQIVND (reference sequence). The TCR originated in a male donor with early-stage non-small cell lung cancer. V usage is TRBV19 and J usage is TRBJ1-4; D is uncertain. The sample here was PBMCs, taken at follow-up. DNA of the CDR3: TGTGCCAGTAGTTGGACGGGTACTAATGAAAAACTGTTTTTT. Translating it yields CASSWTGTNEKLFF.